This TCR beta chain is drawn from a study of patients and donors after allogeneic stem cell transplantation. TCRdb ran MiXCR on the RT-PCR reads and lists one entry per CDR3 protein. The sample records roughly 960,000 distinct CDR3 sequences, approximately 19% being singletons. The CDR3 has 13 residues. Germline CDR1 reads MNHEY; CDR2 reads SMNVEV (reference sequence). Trimming took off 5 bases at V and 7 bases at J, with 12 bases between the two ends. Specimen: blood, either unsorted or a sorted T cell fraction (not recorded which). The chain carries TRBV27 and TRBJ1-5, with a possible D match to TRBD1 (6 bases). This receptor was taken from a human donor who was either an allogeneic HSCT recipient or a stem cell or donor lymphocyte infusion donor (not recorded which). It is not recorded whose cells these are; they may come from a transplant donor. The CDR3 DNA sequence: TGTGCCAGCAGTCTGGGGGCCACACAGCCCCAGCATTTT. Translation gives CASSLGATQPQHF.